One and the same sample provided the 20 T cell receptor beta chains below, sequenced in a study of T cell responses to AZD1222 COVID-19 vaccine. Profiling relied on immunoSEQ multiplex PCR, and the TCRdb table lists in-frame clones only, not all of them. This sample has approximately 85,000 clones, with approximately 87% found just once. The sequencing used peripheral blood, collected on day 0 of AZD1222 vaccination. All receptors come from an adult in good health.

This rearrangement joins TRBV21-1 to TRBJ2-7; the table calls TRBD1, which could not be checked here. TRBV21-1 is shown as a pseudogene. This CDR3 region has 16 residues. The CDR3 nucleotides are TGTGCCAGCAGCAGTACGGGGACAGGGGGCTCCTACGAGCAGTACTTC. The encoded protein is CASSSTGTGGSYEQYF.

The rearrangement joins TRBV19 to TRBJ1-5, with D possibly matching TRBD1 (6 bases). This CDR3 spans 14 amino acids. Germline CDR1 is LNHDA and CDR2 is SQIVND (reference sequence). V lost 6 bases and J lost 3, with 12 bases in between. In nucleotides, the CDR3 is TGTGCCAGTAGGCCCGGACAGATCAATCAGCCCCAGCATTTT. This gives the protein CASRPGQINQPQHF.

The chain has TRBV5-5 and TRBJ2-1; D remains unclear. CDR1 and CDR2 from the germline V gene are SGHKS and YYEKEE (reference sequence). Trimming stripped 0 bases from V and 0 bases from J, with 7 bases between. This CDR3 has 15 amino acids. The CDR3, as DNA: TGTGCCAGCAGCTTGGAACAGACCTCCTACAATGAGCAGTTCTTC. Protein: CASSLEQTSYNEQFF. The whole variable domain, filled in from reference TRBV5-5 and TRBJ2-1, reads DAGVTQSPTHLIKTRGQQVTLRCSPISGHKSVSWYQQVLGQGPQFIFQYYEKEERGRGNFPDRFSARQFPNYSSELNVNALLLGDSALYLCASSLEQTSYNEQFFGPGTRLTVL.

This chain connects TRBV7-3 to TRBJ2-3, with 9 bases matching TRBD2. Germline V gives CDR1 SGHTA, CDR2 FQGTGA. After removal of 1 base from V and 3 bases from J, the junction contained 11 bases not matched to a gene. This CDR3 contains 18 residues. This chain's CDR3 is CASSLMSASGVGTDTQYF. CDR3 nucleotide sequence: TGTGCCAGCAGCTTAATGTCGGCTAGCGGGGTGGGGACAGATACGCAGTATTTT.

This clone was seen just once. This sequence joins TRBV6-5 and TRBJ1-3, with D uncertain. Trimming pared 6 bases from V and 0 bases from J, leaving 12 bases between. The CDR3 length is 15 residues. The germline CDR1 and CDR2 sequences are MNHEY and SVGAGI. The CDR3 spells CASSPSYTSGNTIYF. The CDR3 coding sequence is TGTGCCAGCAGCCCCTCTTACACCTCTGGAAACACCATATATTTT.

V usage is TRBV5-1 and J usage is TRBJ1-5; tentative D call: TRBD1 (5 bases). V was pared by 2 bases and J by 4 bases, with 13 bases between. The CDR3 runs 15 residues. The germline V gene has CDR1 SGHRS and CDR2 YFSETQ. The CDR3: CASSLEGSNNQPQHF. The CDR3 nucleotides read TGCGCCAGCAGCTTAGAGGGGTCGAATAATCAGCCCCAGCATTTT.

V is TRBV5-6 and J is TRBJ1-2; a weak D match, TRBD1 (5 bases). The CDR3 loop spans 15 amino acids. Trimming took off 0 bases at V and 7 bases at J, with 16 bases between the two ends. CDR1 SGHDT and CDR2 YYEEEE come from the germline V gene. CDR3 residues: CASSLAAPTGAGYTF. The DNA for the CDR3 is TGTGCCAGCAGCTTGGCGGCGCCAACAGGCGCTGGCTACACCTTC.

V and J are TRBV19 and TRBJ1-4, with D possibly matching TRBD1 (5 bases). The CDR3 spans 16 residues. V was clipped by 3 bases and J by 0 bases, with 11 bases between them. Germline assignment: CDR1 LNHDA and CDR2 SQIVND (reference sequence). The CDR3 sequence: CASSIDGGSTNEKLFF. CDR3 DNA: TGTGCCAGTAGTATCGACGGGGGATCAACTAATGAAAAACTGTTTTTT.

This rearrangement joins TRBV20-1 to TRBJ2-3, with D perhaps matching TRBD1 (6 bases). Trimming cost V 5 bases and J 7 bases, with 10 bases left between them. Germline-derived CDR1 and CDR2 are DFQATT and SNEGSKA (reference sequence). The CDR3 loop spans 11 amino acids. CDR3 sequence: CSAYRDNTQYF. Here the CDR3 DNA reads TGCAGTGCTTACCGGGACAATACGCAGTATTTT.

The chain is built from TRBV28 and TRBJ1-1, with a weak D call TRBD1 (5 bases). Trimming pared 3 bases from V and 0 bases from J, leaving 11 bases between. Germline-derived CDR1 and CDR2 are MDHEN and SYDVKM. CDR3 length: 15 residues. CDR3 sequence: CASSFPRVMNTEAFF. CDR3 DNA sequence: TGTGCCAGCAGTTTCCCCAGGGTCATGAACACTGAAGCTTTCTTT. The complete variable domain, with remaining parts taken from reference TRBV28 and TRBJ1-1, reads DVKVTQSSRYLVKRTGEKVFLECVQDMDHENMFWYRQDPGLGLRLIYFSYDVKMKEKGDIPEGYSVSREKKERFSLILESASTNQTSMYLCASSFPRVMNTEAFFGQGTRLTVV.

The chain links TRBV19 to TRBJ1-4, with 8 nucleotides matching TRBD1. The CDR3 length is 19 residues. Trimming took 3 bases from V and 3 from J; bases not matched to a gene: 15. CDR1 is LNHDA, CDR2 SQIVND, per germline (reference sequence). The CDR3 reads CASSMGLGQGLSANEKLFF. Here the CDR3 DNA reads TGTGCCAGTAGTATGGGACTAGGACAGGGTCTGTCGGCTAATGAAAAACTGTTTTTT.

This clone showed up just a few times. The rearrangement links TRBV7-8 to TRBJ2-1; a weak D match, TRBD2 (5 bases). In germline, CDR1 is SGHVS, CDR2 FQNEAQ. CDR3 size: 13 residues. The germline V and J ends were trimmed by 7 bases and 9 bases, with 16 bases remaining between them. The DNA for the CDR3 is TGTGCCAGCACCCCCGGGCTAGCAGGTGAGCAGTTCTTC. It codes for CASTPGLAGEQFF.

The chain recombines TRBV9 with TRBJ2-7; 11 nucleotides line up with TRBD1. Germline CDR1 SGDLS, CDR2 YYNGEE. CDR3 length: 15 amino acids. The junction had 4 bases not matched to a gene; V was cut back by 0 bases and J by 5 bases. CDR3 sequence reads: CASSVGGQGANEQYF. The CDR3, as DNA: TGTGCCAGCAGCGTAGGAGGACAGGGGGCTAACGAGCAGTACTTC. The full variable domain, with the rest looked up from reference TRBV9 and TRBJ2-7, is DSGVTQTPKHLITATGQRVTLRCSPRSGDLSVYWYQQSLDQGLQFLIQYYNGEERAKGNILERFSAQQFPDLHSELNLSSLELGDSALYFCASSVGGQGANEQYFGPGTRLTVT.

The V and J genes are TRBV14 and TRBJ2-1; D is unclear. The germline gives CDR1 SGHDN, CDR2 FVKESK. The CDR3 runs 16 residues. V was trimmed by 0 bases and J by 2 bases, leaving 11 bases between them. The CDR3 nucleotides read TGTGCCAGCAGCCAAGATTGGTCTACGACCTACAATGAGCAGTTCTTC. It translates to CASSQDWSTTYNEQFF.

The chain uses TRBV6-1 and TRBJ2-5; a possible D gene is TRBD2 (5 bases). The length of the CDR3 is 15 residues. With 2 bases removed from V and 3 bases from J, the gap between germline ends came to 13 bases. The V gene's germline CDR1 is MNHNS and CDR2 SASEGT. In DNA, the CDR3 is TGTGCCAGCAGTGAAAGGGCCAGCGGAGAAGAGACCCAGTACTTC. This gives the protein CASSERASGEETQYF.

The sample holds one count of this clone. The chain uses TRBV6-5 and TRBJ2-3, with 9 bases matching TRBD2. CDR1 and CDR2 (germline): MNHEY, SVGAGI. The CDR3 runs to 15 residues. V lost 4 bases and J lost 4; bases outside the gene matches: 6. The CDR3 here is CASSFSSGAADTQYF. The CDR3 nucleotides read TGTGCCAGCAGTTTCTCTAGCGGGGCCGCAGATACGCAGTATTTT.

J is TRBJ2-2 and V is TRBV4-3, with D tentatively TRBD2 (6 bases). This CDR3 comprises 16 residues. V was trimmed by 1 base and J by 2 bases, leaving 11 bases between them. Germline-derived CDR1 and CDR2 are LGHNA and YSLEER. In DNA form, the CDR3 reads TGCGCCAGCAGCCAAGTGGTCGGGACTAACACCGGGGAGCTGTTTTTT. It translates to CASSQVVGTNTGELFF.

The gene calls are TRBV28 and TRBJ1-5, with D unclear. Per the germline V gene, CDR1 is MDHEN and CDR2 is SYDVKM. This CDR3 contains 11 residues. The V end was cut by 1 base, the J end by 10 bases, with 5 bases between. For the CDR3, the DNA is TGTGCCAGCAGTTTATACAACCCCCAGCATTTT. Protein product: CASSLYNPQHF. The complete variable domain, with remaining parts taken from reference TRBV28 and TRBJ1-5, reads DVKVTQSSRYLVKRTGEKVFLECVQDMDHENMFWYRQDPGLGLRLIYFSYDVKMKEKGDIPEGYSVSREKKERFSLILESASTNQTSMYLCASSLYNPQHFGDGTRLSIL.

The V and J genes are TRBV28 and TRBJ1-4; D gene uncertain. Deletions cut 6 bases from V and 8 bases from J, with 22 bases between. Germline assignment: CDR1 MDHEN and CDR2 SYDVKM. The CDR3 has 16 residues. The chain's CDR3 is CASSSLPMGKTEKLFF. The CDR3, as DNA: TGTGCCAGCAGCTCCCTCCCGATGGGGAAGACCGAAAAACTGTTTTTT.

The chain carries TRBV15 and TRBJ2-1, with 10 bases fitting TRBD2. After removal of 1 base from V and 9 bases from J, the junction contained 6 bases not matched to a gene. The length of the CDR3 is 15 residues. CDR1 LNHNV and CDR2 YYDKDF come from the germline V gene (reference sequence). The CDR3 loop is CATSRGGTSVGEQFF. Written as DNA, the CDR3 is TGTGCCACCAGCAGAGGGGGGACTAGCGTGGGTGAGCAGTTCTTC.